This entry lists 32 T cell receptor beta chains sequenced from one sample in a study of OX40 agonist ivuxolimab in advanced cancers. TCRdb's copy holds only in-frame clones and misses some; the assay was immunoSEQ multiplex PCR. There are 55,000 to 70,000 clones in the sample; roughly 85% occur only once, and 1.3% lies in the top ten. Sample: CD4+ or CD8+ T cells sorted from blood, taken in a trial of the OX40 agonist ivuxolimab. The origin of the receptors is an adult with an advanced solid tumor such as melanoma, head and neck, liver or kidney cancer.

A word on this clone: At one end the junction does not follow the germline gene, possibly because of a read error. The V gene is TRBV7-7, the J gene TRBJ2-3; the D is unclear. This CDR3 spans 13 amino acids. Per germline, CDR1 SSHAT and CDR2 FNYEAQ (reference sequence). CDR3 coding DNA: TGTGCTAGCAGCTTGAGGCTAGGTGATACGCAGTATTTT. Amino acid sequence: CASSLRLGDTQYF.

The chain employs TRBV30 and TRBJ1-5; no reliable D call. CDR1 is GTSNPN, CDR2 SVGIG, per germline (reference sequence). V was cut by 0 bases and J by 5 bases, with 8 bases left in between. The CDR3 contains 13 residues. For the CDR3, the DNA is TGTGCCTGGAGTGTCTCTTTGGATCAGCCCCAGCATTTT. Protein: CAWSVSLDQPQHF.

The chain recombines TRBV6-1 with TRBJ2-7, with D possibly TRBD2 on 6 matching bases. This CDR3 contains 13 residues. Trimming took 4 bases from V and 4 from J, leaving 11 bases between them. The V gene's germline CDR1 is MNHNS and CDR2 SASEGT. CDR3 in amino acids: CASSAQAGYEQYF. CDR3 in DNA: TGTGCCAGCAGTGCACAGGCGGGGTACGAGCAGTACTTC.

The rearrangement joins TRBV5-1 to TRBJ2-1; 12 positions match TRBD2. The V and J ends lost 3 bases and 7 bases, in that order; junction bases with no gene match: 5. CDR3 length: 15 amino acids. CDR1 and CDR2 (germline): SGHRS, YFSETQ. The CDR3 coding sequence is TGCGCCAGCAGCTGGGCTAGCGGGAGGGTTAATGAGCAGTTCTTC. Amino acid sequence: CASSWASGRVNEQFF.

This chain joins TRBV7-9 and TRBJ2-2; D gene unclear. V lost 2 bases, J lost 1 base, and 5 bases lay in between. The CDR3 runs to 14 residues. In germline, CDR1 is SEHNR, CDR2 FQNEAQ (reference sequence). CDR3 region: CASSLRMNTGELFF. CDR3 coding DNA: TGTGCCAGCAGCTTAAGAATGAACACCGGGGAGCTGTTTTTT.

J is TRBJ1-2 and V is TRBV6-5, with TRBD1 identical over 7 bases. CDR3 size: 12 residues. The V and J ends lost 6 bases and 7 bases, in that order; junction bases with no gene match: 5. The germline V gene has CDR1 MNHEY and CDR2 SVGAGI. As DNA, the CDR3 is TGTGCCAGCAGCCAACAGGGGCTTGGCTACACCTTC. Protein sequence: CASSQQGLGYTF.

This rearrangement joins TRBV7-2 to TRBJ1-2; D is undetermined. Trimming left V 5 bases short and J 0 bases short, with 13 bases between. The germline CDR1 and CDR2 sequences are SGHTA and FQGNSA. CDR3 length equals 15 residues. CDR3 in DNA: TGTGCCAGCAGCATAGAAGGCAGACCTAACTATGGCTACACCTTC. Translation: CASSIEGRPNYGYTF.

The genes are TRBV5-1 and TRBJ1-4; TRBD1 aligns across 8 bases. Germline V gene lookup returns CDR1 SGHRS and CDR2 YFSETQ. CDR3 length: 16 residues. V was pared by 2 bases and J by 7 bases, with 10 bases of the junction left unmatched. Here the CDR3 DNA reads TGCGCCAGCAGCTTCCTCGGACAGGGTGGTGGTGAAAAACTGTTTTTT. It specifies CASSFLGQGGGEKLFF.

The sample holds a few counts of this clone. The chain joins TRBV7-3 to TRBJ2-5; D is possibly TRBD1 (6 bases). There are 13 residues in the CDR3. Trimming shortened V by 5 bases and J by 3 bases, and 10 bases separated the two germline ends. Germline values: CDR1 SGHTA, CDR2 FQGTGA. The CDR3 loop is CASSRWTEETQYF. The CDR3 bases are TGTGCCAGCAGCCGCTGGACAGAAGAGACCCAGTACTTC.

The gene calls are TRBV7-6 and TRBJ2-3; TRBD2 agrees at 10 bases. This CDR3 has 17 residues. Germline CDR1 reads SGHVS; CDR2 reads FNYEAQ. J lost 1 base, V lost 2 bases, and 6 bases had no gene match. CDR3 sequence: CASSLWAGTSGTDTQYF. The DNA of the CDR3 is TGTGCCAGCAGCTTATGGGCCGGGACTAGCGGCACAGATACGCAGTATTTT.

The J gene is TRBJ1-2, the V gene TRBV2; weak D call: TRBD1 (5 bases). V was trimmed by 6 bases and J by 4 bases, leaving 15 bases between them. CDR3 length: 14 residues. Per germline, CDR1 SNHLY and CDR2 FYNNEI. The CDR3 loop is CASRGDGTGYGYTF. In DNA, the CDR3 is TGTGCCAGCAGGGGGGACGGGACTGGCTATGGCTACACCTTC.

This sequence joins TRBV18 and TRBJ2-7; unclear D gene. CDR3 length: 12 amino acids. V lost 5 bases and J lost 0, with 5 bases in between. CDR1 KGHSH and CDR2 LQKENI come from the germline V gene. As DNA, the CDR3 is TGTGCCAGCTCAGCAGGCTCCTACGAGCAGTACTTC. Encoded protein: CASSAGSYEQYF. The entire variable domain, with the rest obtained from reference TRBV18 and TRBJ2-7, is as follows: NAGVMQNPRHLVRRRGQEARLRCSPMKGHSHVYWYRQLPEEGLKFMVYLQKENIIDESGMPKERFSAEFPKEGPSILRIQQVVRGDSAAYFCASSAGSYEQYFGPGTRLTVT.

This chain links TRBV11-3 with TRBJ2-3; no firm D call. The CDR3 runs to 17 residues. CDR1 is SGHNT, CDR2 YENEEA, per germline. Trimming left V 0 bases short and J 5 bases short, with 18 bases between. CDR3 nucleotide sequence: TGTGCCAGCAGCTTAGATCGAGGCTCTATGGGAAGAGATACGCAGTATTTT. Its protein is CASSLDRGSMGRDTQYF.

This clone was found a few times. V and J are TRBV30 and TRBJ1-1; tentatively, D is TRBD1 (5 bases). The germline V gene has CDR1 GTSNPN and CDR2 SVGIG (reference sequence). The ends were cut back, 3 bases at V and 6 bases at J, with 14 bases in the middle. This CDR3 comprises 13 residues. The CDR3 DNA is TGTGCCTGGAGCCGGGCAGGGTGGTCTGAAGCTTTCTTT. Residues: CAWSRAGWSEAFF.

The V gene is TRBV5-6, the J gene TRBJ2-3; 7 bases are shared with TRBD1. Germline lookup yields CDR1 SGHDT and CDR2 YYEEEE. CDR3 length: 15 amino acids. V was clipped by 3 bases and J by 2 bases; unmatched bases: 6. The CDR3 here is CASSSRTGPTDTQYF. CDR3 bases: TGTGCCAGCAGCTCACGGACAGGTCCCACAGATACGCAGTATTTT.

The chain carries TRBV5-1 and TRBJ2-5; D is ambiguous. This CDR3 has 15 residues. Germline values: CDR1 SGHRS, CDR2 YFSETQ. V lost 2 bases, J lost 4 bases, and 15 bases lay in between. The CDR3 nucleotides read TGCGCCAGCAGCTTCGACCCGATAAGGGTAGAGACCCAGTACTTC. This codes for CASSFDPIRVETQYF.

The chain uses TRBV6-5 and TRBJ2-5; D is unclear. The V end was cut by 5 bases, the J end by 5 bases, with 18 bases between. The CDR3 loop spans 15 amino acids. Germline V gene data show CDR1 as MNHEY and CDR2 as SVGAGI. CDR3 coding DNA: TGTGCCAGCAGTCCGAGGACCAATTTCGGGGAGACCCAGTACTTC. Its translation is CASSPRTNFGETQYF.

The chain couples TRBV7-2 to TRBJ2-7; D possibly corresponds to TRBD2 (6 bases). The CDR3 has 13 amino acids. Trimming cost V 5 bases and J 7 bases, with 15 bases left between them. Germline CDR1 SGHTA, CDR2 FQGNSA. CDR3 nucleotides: TGTGCCAGCAGCCGACCTTGGGGGGAAGAGCAGTACTTC. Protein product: CASSRPWGEEQYF.

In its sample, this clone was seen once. The CDR3 coding sequence is TGTGCCAGTAGTTTGGGGGGCGCTGGGGCCAACGTCCTGACTTTC. Encoded protein: CASSLGGAGANVLTF. The chain combines TRBV19 with TRBJ2-6, with D perhaps given as TRBD1 or TRBD2 (6 bases each). Germline CDR1 and CDR2: LNHDA and SQIVND (reference sequence). The CDR3 consists of 15 residues. Trimming left V 5 bases short and J 2 bases short, with 10 bases between.

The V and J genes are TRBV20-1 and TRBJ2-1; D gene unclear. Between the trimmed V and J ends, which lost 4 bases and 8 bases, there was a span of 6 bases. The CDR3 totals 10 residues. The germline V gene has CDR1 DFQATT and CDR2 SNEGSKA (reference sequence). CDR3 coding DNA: TGCAGTGCTACCTATGATGAGCAGTTCTTC. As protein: CSATYDEQFF.

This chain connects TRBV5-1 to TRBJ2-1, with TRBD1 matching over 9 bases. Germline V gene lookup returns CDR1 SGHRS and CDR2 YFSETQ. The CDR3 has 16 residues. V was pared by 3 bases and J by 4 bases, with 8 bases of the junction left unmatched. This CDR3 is CASSSEPGQGYNEQFF. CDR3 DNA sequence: TGCGCCAGCAGCTCAGAACCGGGACAGGGATACAATGAGCAGTTCTTC.

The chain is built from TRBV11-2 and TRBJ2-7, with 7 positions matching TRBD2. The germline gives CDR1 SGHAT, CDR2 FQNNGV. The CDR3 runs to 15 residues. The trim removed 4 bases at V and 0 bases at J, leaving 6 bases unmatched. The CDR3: CASSSSGGSSYEQYF. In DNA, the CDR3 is TGTGCCAGCAGCTCCTCGGGGGGTAGCTCCTACGAGCAGTACTTC.

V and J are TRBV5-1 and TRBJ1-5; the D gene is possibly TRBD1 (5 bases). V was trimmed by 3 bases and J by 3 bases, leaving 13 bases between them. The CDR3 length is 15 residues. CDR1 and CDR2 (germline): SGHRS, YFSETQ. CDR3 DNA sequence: TGCGCCAGCAGCTCCGGGGACGGAAACAATCAGCCCCAGCATTTT. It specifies CASSSGDGNNQPQHF.

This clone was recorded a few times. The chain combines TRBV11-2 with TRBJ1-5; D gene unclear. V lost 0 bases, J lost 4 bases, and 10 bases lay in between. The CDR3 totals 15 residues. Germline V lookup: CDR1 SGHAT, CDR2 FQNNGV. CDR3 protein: CASSLDLGRNQPQHF. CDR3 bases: TGTGCCAGCAGCTTAGATCTGGGTAGAAATCAGCCCCAGCATTTT.

This CDR3 reads CASSSTYRGGYTF. CDR3 DNA sequence: TGTGCCAGCAGCTCAACCTACAGGGGCGGCTACACCTTC. The chain couples TRBV5-4 to TRBJ1-2; 7 bases line up with TRBD1. The CDR3 spans 13 residues. J was trimmed by 8 bases and V by 3 bases; bases with no gene match: 7. Looked up from germline, CDR1 is SGHNT and CDR2 is YYREEE (reference sequence).

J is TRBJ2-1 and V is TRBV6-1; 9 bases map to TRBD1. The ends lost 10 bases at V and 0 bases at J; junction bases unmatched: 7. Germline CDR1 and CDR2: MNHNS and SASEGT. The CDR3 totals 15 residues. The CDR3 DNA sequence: TGTGCCACGCCTCGGGGACAGGGCTCCTACAATGAGCAGTTCTTC. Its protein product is CATPRGQGSYNEQFF.

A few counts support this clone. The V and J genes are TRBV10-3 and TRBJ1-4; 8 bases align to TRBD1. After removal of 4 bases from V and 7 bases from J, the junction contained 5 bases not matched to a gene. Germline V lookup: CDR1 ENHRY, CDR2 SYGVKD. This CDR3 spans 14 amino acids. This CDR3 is CAISAQGAFEKLFF. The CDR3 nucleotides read TGTGCCATCAGTGCTCAGGGGGCTTTTGAAAAACTGTTTTTT.

The CDR3 region is CASSLSRTVNTEAFF. The CDR3 nucleotides read TGTGCCAGCAGTTTATCTCGGACGGTGAACACTGAAGCTTTCTTT. This sequence joins TRBV27 and TRBJ1-1; the D is unclear. The CDR3 is made up of 15 amino acids. Germline CDR1 reads MNHEY; CDR2 reads SMNVEV (reference sequence). V lost 0 bases and J lost 0, with 8 bases in between.

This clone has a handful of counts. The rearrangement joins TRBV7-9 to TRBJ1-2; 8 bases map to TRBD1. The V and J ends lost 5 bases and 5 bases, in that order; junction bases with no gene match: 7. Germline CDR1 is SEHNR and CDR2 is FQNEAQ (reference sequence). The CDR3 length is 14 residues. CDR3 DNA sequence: TGTGCCAGCAGCCGAGGACAGGGTGATTATGGCTACACCTTC. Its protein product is CASSRGQGDYGYTF.

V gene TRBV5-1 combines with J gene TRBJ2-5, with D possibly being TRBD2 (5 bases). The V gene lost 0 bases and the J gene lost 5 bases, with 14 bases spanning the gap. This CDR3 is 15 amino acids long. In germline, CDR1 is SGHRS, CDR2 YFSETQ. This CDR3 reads CASSLEVGSEETQYF. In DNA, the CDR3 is TGCGCCAGCAGCTTGGAGGTGGGTAGCGAGGAGACCCAGTACTTC.

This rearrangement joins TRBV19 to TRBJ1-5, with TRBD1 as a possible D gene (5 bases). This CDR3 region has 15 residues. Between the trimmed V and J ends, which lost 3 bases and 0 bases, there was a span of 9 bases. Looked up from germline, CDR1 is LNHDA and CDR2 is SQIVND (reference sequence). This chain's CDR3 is CASSMGRYSNQPQHF. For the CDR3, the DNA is TGTGCCAGTAGTATGGGGCGGTATAGCAATCAGCCCCAGCATTTT.

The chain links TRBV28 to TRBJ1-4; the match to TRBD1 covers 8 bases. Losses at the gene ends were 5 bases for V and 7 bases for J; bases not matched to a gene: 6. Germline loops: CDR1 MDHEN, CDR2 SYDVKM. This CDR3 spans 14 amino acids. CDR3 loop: CASSPGGGGEKLFF. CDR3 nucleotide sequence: TGTGCCAGCAGTCCAGGGGGCGGGGGTGAAAAACTGTTTTTT.